A single sample gave rise to the 25 T cell receptor beta chains below, sequenced in a study of T cell responses to AZD1222 COVID-19 vaccine. Some clones are missing from TCRdb's copy, which holds only in-frame ones; the method was immunoSEQ multiplex PCR. The data show approximately 150,000 clones, roughly 90% seen once. The sequencing here drew on peripheral blood, taken 28 days after the second AZD1222 dose. These receptors all come from an adult who received the AZD1222 COVID-19 vaccine.

The genes are TRBV9 and TRBJ2-7, with TRBD2 matching over 10 bases. The CDR3 runs 15 residues. V trimming: 0 bases; J trimming: 3 bases; junction bases outside the gene matches: 3. Looked up from germline, CDR1 is SGDLS and CDR2 is YYNGEE. The DNA for the CDR3 is TGTGCCAGCAGCGTAGAACCTAGCGGGAGCTACGAGCAGTACTTC. Amino acid sequence: CASSVEPSGSYEQYF. The full variable domain, completed using reference TRBV9 and TRBJ2-7, is DSGVTQTPKHLITATGQRVTLRCSPRSGDLSVYWYQQSLDQGLQFLIQYYNGEERAKGNILERFSAQQFPDLHSELNLSSLELGDSALYFCASSVEPSGSYEQYFGPGTRLTVT.

The CDR3 protein is CASAKGSWKVAARGYEQYF. The CDR3 DNA is TGTGCCAGCGCCAAGGGTTCTTGGAAAGTCGCGGCTAGAGGCTACGAGCAGTACTTC. This rearrangement joins TRBV2 to TRBJ2-7; D is undetermined. The CDR3 is made up of 19 amino acids. Per the germline V gene, CDR1 is SNHLY and CDR2 is FYNNEI. Trimming removed 8 bases from V and 3 bases from J, with 32 bases in between.

V gene TRBV11-2 combines with J gene TRBJ1-2, with no clear D. Trimming took 7 bases from V and 2 from J, leaving 11 bases between them. The CDR3 length is 13 residues. Per germline, CDR1 SGHAT and CDR2 FQNNGV. The CDR3 bases are TGTGCCAGCACCGCTGGCTCAAACTATGGCTACACCTTC. Translation: CASTAGSNYGYTF.

This clone was observed a single time. The gene calls are TRBV7-2 and TRBJ2-2, with no clear D. The CDR3 extends over 13 amino acids. The V end lost 5 bases, the J end lost 7 bases, and 11 bases lay between the germline ends. The germline CDR1 and CDR2 sequences are SGHTA and FQGNSA. CDR3 nucleotides: TGTGCCAGCAGCATTCGGTGGGGCGGGGAGCTGTTTTTT. Its protein is CASSIRWGGELFF.

V gene TRBV10-2 combines with J gene TRBJ1-3; D might be TRBD1 (6 bases). This CDR3 is 15 amino acids long. Deletions cut 1 base from V and 4 bases from J, with 11 bases between. Germline assignment: CDR1 WSHSY and CDR2 SAAADI. CDR3 DNA sequence: TGCGCCAGCAGTGAGTACAGGGCCTCGGGAAACACCATATATTTT. This translates into CASSEYRASGNTIYF.

This sequence joins TRBV7-2 and TRBJ1-3; D not certain. The length of the CDR3 is 12 residues. The germline V and J ends were trimmed by 4 bases and 11 bases, with 12 bases remaining between them. Germline V gene sequence: CDR1 SGHTA, CDR2 FQGNSA. CDR3 region: CASSSAGGSIYF. CDR3 coding DNA: TGTGCCAGCAGCTCGGCCGGCGGTTCCATATATTTT.

The chain carries TRBV24-1 and TRBJ2-1, with a possible D match to TRBD1 (6 bases). This CDR3 has 16 amino acids. Germline values: CDR1 KGHDR, CDR2 SFDVKD. The V gene lost 3 bases and the J gene lost 0 bases, with 11 bases spanning the gap. CDR3: CATSDNRVSSYNEQFF. CDR3 DNA: TGTGCCACCAGTGATAACAGGGTCAGCTCCTACAATGAGCAGTTCTTC.

CDR3 in amino acids: CASSYSTGLGNTIYF. The CDR3 bases are TGTGCCAGCAGTTACTCGACAGGGCTAGGAAACACCATATATTTT. The rearrangement joins TRBV6-5 to TRBJ1-3, with TRBD1 matching 7 bases. Germline assignment: CDR1 MNHEY and CDR2 SVGAGI. The CDR3 extends over 15 amino acids. The junction had 3 bases not matched to a gene; V was cut back by 0 bases and J by 4 bases.

The chain couples TRBV6-5 to TRBJ1-5; TRBD1 is a possible D gene (5 bases). The ends were cut back, 6 bases at V and 2 bases at J, with 11 bases in the middle. The germline gives CDR1 MNHEY, CDR2 SVGAGI. The CDR3 has 14 amino acids. The CDR3 bases are TGTGCCAGCAGACCAGGGTTCGGCAATCAGCCCCAGCATTTT. Protein: CASRPGFGNQPQHF.

The rearrangement links TRBV5-4 to TRBJ1-6; D is unclear. This CDR3 is 12 amino acids long. Deletions cut 2 bases from V and 12 bases from J, with 9 bases between. Germline V CDR1 and CDR2: SGHNT, YYREEE (reference sequence). The chain's CDR3 is CASSLDREPLHF. CDR3 sequence (DNA): TGTGCCAGCAGCTTAGACCGGGAACCCCTCCACTTT.

The V call is TRBV19, the J call TRBJ2-5, with D unresolved. Germline values: CDR1 LNHDA, CDR2 SQIVND (reference sequence). The V end lost 6 bases, the J end lost 2 bases, and 4 bases lay between the germline ends. The CDR3 consists of 11 residues. CDR3 amino acids: CASRQQETQYF. CDR3 in DNA: TGTGCCAGTAGGCAACAAGAGACCCAGTACTTC.

This rearrangement joins TRBV6-5 to TRBJ1-2, with 8 bases identical to TRBD1. The junction had 6 bases not matched to a gene; V was cut back by 5 bases and J by 4 bases. Germline-derived CDR1 and CDR2 are MNHEY and SVGAGI. The CDR3 is 14 amino acids. CDR3 amino acids: CASSTGGRLYGYTF. The CDR3, as DNA: TGTGCCAGCAGTACAGGGGGGCGACTCTATGGCTACACCTTC.

This chain connects TRBV7-6 to TRBJ2-2; D perhaps matches TRBD1 (5 bases). This CDR3 spans 16 amino acids. CDR1 is SGHVS and CDR2 is FNYEAQ in the germline V gene. V dropped 5 bases and J dropped 5 bases, with 18 bases sitting between them. CDR3 bases: TGTGCCAGCAGCCAAAGGGGCGCTGGTATTACCGGGGAGCTGTTTTTT. Translation: CASSQRGAGITGELFF.

The genes are TRBV6-5 and TRBJ1-2; 7 nucleotides line up with TRBD1. V dropped 6 bases and J dropped 8; count of bases not matched to a gene: 0. This CDR3 has 10 residues. Germline CDR1 and CDR2: MNHEY and SVGAGI. CDR3: CASRDRGYTF. The CDR3 DNA reads as TGTGCCAGCAGGGACAGGGGCTACACCTTC.

This sequence joins TRBV2 and TRBJ2-2; D is possibly TRBD1 (6 bases). The CDR3 is made up of 16 amino acids. The germline V and J ends were trimmed by 3 bases and 3 bases, with 14 bases remaining between them. Germline V lookup: CDR1 SNHLY, CDR2 FYNNEI. CDR3 protein: CASSDTGLRDTGELFF. CDR3 bases: TGTGCCAGCAGTGACACAGGGTTGAGGGACACCGGGGAGCTGTTTTTT.

V and J are TRBV6-6 and TRBJ2-1; 9 bases are shared with TRBD2. The trim removed 8 bases at V and 4 bases at J, leaving 12 bases unmatched. This CDR3 is 16 amino acids long. The germline CDR1 and CDR2 sequences are MNHNY and SVGAGI (reference sequence). The CDR3 region is CASSSGRLAAYNEQFF. The CDR3 DNA is TGTGCCAGCTCCTCCGGGAGACTAGCGGCTTACAATGAGCAGTTCTTC.

The V call is TRBV19, the J call TRBJ1-5, with a weak D call TRBD1 (6 bases). V lost 5 bases and J 4 bases, leaving 15 bases between the germline ends. In germline, CDR1 is LNHDA, CDR2 SQIVND (reference sequence). CDR3 length: 15 amino acids. CDR3 DNA sequence: TGTGCCAGTAGTCTACAGGGCGAGGAAAATCAGCCCCAGCATTTT. Translated: CASSLQGEENQPQHF. The whole variable domain, remainder taken from reference TRBV19 and TRBJ1-5, is DGGITQSPKYLFRKEGQNVTLSCEQNLNHDAMYWYRQDPGQGLRLIYYSQIVNDFQKGDIAEGYSVSREKKESFPLTVTSAQKNPTAFYLCASSLQGEENQPQHFGDGTRLSIL.

The chain links TRBV4-3 to TRBJ2-1; D possibly matches TRBD1 or TRBD2 (5 bases each). The CDR3 has 13 amino acids. From germline, CDR1 is LGHNA and CDR2 YSLEER. V shed 10 bases and J shed 8 bases, with 18 bases lying between them. The CDR3 is CAKTGTRVDEQFF. CDR3 nucleotides: TGCGCCAAGACTGGGACGAGGGTGGATGAGCAGTTCTTC.

The rearrangement joins TRBV3-1 (or the pseudogene TRBV3-2) to TRBJ1-2; 11 bases map to TRBD1. CDR3 length equals 14 residues. V was clipped by 4 bases and J by 8 bases; unmatched bases: 6. The germline CDR1 and CDR2 sequences are LGHDT and YNNKEL (reference sequence). As DNA, the CDR3 is TGTGCCAGCAGCCCTGGACAGGGGGCTTACGGCTACACCTTC. This codes for CASSPGQGAYGYTF.

This chain connects TRBV14 to TRBJ1-2, with TRBD1 as a possible D gene (5 bases). The CDR3 runs to 13 residues. V lost 4 bases and J 2 bases, leaving 8 bases between the germline ends. The germline V gene has CDR1 SGHDN and CDR2 FVKESK. In DNA, the CDR3 is TGTGCCAGCAGCCCGGGACCCAACTATGGCTACACCTTC. Its translation: CASSPGPNYGYTF.

For this clone: At one boundary the junction diverges from the germline segment, which might be a read error. The chain employs TRBV15 and TRBJ2-6, with D possibly matching TRBD2 (5 bases). CDR3 length equals 16 residues. Looked up from germline, CDR1 is LNHNV and CDR2 is YYDKDF (reference sequence). The CDR3: CATSRDGVTGANVLTF. Here the CDR3 DNA reads TGTGCCACCAGCCGAGACGGGGTTACTGGGGCCAACGTCCTGACTTTC.

This chain connects TRBV28 to TRBJ1-4, with 7 bases aligning to TRBD1. This CDR3 comprises 18 residues. Per the germline V gene, CDR1 is MDHEN and CDR2 is SYDVKM. Trimming cost V 3 bases and J 8 bases; bases outside gene matches: 18. This CDR3 is CASSFRTLEGAAEEKLFF. CDR3 nucleotides: TGTGCCAGCAGTTTTAGGACCTTGGAGGGGGCAGCGGAAGAAAAACTGTTTTTT.

This chain joins TRBV2 and TRBJ1-2, with 9 bases matching TRBD1. Looked up from germline, CDR1 is SNHLY and CDR2 is FYNNEI. V was clipped by 7 bases and J by 4 bases; unmatched bases: 4. CDR3 size: 13 residues. As DNA, the CDR3 is TGTGCCAGCACGGGACAGGGCGCCTATGGCTACACCTTC. This sequence encodes CASTGQGAYGYTF.

This chain links TRBV28 with TRBJ1-5, with unresolved D. V was clipped by 6 bases and J by 5 bases, with 11 bases between them. Per germline, CDR1 MDHEN and CDR2 SYDVKM. The CDR3 runs to 13 residues. The CDR3 DNA reads TGTGCCAGCAGGGACCTCCGGGATCAGCCCCAGCATTTT. It codes for CASRDLRDQPQHF. Supplemented by reference TRBV28 and TRBJ1-5, the full variable domain reads DVKVTQSSRYLVKRTGEKVFLECVQDMDHENMFWYRQDPGLGLRLIYFSYDVKMKEKGDIPEGYSVSREKKERFSLILESASTNQTSMYLCASRDLRDQPQHFGDGTRLSIL.

The chain has TRBV5-1 and TRBJ1-3, with 8 bases lining up with TRBD1. The V gene end was trimmed by 1 base and the J gene end by 8 bases; junction bases not matched to a gene: 14. This CDR3 comprises 17 residues. Germline-derived CDR1 and CDR2 are SGHRS and YFSETQ. CDR3: CASSLMPGQGVGDTIYF. Written as DNA, the CDR3 is TGCGCCAGCAGCTTGATGCCCGGACAGGGAGTCGGTGACACCATATATTTT.